This T cell receptor beta chain was sequenced in a study of early T cells in non-severe SARS-CoV-2 infection. Separate cDNA molecules each had unique molecular identifiers attached to them. TCRdb independently ran MiXCR on the 5' RACE reads; one entry per CDR3 protein. The sample records fewer than 85,000 distinct CDR3 sequences, approximately 15% being singletons. This clonotype was observed a handful of times. The CDR3 consists of 14 residues. The ends were cut back, 2 bases at V and 2 bases at J, with 9 bases in the middle. The germline V gene encodes CDR1 ENHRY and CDR2 SYGVKD. The J gene is TRBJ2-5, the V gene TRBV10-3; weak D call: TRBD1 (5 bases). This clonotype was sampled from an adult who was a healthcare worker with PCR-confirmed SARS-CoV-2 infection or an uninfected control (not recorded which). Sequencing used whole blood, obtained at baseline. CDR3 DNA sequence: TGTGCCATCAGTGAGGGGGCAGGACAAGAGACCCAGTACTTC. The encoded protein is CAISEGAGQETQYF.